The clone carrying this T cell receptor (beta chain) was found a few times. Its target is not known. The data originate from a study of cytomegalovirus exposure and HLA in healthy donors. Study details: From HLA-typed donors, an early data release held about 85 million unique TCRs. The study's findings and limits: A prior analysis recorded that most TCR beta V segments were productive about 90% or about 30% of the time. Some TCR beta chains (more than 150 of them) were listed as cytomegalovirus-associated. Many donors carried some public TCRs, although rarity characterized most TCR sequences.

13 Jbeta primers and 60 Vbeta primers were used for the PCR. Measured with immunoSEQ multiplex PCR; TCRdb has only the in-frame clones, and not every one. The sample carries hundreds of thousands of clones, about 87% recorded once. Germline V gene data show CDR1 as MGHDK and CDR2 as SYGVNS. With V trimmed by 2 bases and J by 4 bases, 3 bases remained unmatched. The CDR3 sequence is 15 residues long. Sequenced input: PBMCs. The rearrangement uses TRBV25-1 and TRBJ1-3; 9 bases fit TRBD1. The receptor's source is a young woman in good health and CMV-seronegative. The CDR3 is CASSELGTGGNTIYF. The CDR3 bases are TGTGCCAGCAGTGAACTTGGGACAGGGGGAAACACCATATATTTT.